The 8 T cell receptor beta chains reported below all come from one sample, sequenced in a study of memory CD8 T cells in hepatitis C reinfection. Described time point: late/post reinfection, 12 to 24 weeks after detection. TCR sequencing was done directly ex vivo on sorted cells, without expansion in vitro. Method: immunoSEQ multiplex PCR; TCRdb's copy keeps in-frame clones and lacks some. The sample consists of just over 45,000 clones, 89% of them appearing once. The sequenced sample was naive CD8+ T cells sorted from blood. Receptor source: a man between 18 and 35 years old with hepatitis C virus infection.

This clone was found once. The chain employs TRBV27 and TRBJ2-3; 7 bases are shared with TRBD2. CDR3 length: 14 residues. Trimming at V came to 4 bases and at J to 5 bases, leaving 6 bases not matched to a gene. CDR1 is MNHEY, CDR2 SMNVEV, per germline (reference sequence). CDR3 residues: CASSSASGEDTQYF. The CDR3 nucleotides read TGTGCCAGCAGTTCGGCTAGCGGAGAAGATACGCAGTATTTT.

The chain joins TRBV29-1 to TRBJ1-2, with a possible D match to TRBD1 (6 bases). The germline V gene has CDR1 SQVTM and CDR2 ANQGSEA. The ends were cut back, 5 bases at V and 8 bases at J, with 15 bases in the middle. This CDR3 spans 12 amino acids. As DNA, the CDR3 is TGCAGCGTTATACAGGGTGTCGAGGGCTACACCTTC. Translated, it gives CSVIQGVEGYTF.

V and J are TRBV27 and TRBJ2-1, with 10 bases identical to TRBD2. CDR1 and CDR2 from the germline V gene are MNHEY and SMNVEV (reference sequence). V lost 6 bases to trimming and J lost 2 bases; unmatched junction nucleotides: 4. The CDR3 contains 15 residues. The CDR3 DNA follows: TGTGCCAGCAGGGCCCTAGCGGGAGCCTACAATGAGCAGTTCTTC. This encodes CASRALAGAYNEQFF.

This chain joins TRBV20-1 and TRBJ2-1; TRBD2 aligns across 7 bases. Per the germline V gene, CDR1 is DFQATT and CDR2 is SNEGSKA (reference sequence). The junction had 8 bases not matched to a gene; V was cut back by 5 bases and J by 13 bases. The CDR3 has 11 amino acids. The CDR3 DNA follows: TGCAGTGCTCCTTGGGGCGGGAGACAGTTCTTC. Protein: CSAPWGGRQFF.

This clone was counted between two and nine times. The chain has TRBV6-5 and TRBJ1-1, with a possible D match to TRBD1 (6 bases). The germline V and J ends were trimmed by 8 bases and 8 bases, with 12 bases remaining between them. Germline lookup yields CDR1 MNHEY and CDR2 SVGAGI. The length of the CDR3 is 11 residues. CDR3 sequence: CASATGREAFF. CDR3 DNA: TGTGCCAGCGCTACAGGGAGAGAAGCTTTCTTT.

This chain uses TRBV19 with TRBJ2-1; possible D gene TRBD2, 6 bases. Trimming removed 5 bases at V and 7 bases at J, with 12 bases between. The germline V gene has CDR1 LNHDA and CDR2 SQIVND (reference sequence). The CDR3 runs to 13 residues. Here the CDR3 reads CASSSGTENEQFF. The DNA for the CDR3 is TGTGCCAGTAGTTCCGGGACTGAAAATGAGCAGTTCTTC.

The chain uses TRBV27 and TRBJ2-1; D might be TRBD1 (6 bases). CDR3 length equals 16 residues. Germline CDR1 is MNHEY and CDR2 is SMNVEV (reference sequence). V was trimmed by 4 bases and J by 3 bases, leaving 16 bases between them. CDR3: CASSSSSGDHYNEQFF. The DNA for the CDR3 is TGTGCCAGCAGTTCCTCCTCAGGGGACCACTACAATGAGCAGTTCTTC.

This clone was counted once. This sequence joins TRBV28 and TRBJ1-5, with D perhaps TRBD1 (6 bases). Germline lookup yields CDR1 MDHEN and CDR2 SYDVKM. The V and J ends lost 9 bases and 5 bases respectively, with 20 bases between them. The CDR3 length is 15 residues. Here the CDR3 DNA reads TGTGCCAGTAAGTTTAGGGCCAGGGGCTATCAGCCCCAGCATTTT. Residues: CASKFRARGYQPQHF.